This T cell receptor beta chain originates from a study of post-analysis software for immune sequencing data. Study details: Recorded subtypes: relapsing-remitting, secondary progressive, progressive-relapsing; some patients unannotated. Study results and limitations: There was significantly lower normalized Chao1 diversity in multiple sclerosis patients than in controls. Samples sharing a preparation batch grouped tightly together when assessed by F measure. The study found TRBV5-6, TRBV5-1 and TRBV20-1 among 4 or 5 TRBV segments more frequent in patients than controls.

The CDR3 consists of 12 residues. The V and J ends lost 5 bases and 6 bases, in that order; junction bases with no gene match: 4. Looked up from germline, CDR1 is DFQATT and CDR2 is SNEGSKA (reference sequence). The sample holds a few counts of this clonotype. What it binds is unknown. Unique molecular identifiers featured in each of the TCR beta cDNA libraries. There were 1 to 10 million T cells, and roughly 0.5 million cDNA molecules came from them. A single record per CDR3 protein comes from TCRdb applying MiXCR to the PCR reads. The sample includes roughly 540,000 distinct CDR3 sequences, less than 40% seen only once; the top ten take approximately 5.4%.

The clonotype originates from a girl under 18 with multiple sclerosis. The chain has TRBV20-1 and TRBJ1-2, with TRBD1 identical over 9 bases. The sample comprised blood. CDR3 DNA sequence: TGCAGTGCTGTACAGGGGGCGGATGGCTACACCTTC. Translated: CSAVQGADGYTF.